Reported below is one TCR beta chain. Its antigen is unidentified. V dropped 0 bases and J dropped 2; count of bases not matched to a gene: 7. The germline V gene encodes CDR1 SGHNT and CDR2 YYREEE (reference sequence). This CDR3 comprises 16 residues. The sample comes from a study of vaccination and CD4 T cells after COVID-19. Study-wide context: Stimulation of cells relied on overlapping spike peptides derived from SARS-CoV-2, HCoV-NL63, HCoV-OC43 and HCoV-229E.

The assay that was used to sequence DNA from cultured CD4+ T cells was the Oncomine TCR Beta short-read assay. Using its own MiXCR run on the PCR reads, TCRdb lists one record per CDR3 protein. The sample yields about 20,000 distinct CDR3 sequences, more than 50% seen once. Treatment specified: roughly 10-day PBMC culture with coronavirus spike peptide pools or control peptides (ViraFEST assay). The rearrangement uses TRBV5-4 and TRBJ1-2; TRBD1 matches at 7 bases. The TCR originated in a human donor who had recovered from COVID-19. Sample: CD4+ T cells from blood, cultured in vitro, taken before SARS-CoV-2 vaccination. This chain's CDR3 is CASSLGHRTGNYGYTF. The CDR3 region has the DNA TGTGCCAGCAGCTTGGGCCACCGGACAGGCAACTATGGCTACACCTTC.